The clone carrying this T cell receptor beta chain was seen a few times. The CDR3 runs 15 residues. Germline values: CDR1 SGHDT, CDR2 YYEEEE. V lost 2 bases to trimming and J lost 4 bases; unmatched junction nucleotides: 6. cDNA synthesis used the whole RNA isolate, giving expressed TCRB sequences. Using immunoSEQ multiplex PCR, the repertoire was profiled, and TCRdb retains in-frame clones only, with some absent. Of under 250,000 clones in the sample, roughly 15% were seen once. These data belong to a study of beta chain features in type 1 diabetes. Looking at the study overall: Patients and healthy donors were similar in age, gender and cell yields.

The J gene is TRBJ2-1, the V gene TRBV5-6, with TRBD1 matching over 7 bases. The specimen was naive CD4+ T cells from blood. The TCR sequence derives from a woman aged 40 to 50 in good health. The CDR3 is CASSFNPTGYNEQFF. The CDR3, as DNA: TGTGCCAGCAGCTTCAACCCGACAGGGTACAATGAGCAGTTCTTC.